This passage covers 31 T cell receptor beta chains from one sample sequenced in a study of low-dose radiotherapy and immunotherapy resistance in tumors. With TRAV- and TRBV-specific primers, first-strand cDNA was made, covering the alpha and beta chains. TCR amplification involved 15 to 25 PCR cycles with a constant-region primer and V-primer adapter. One entry per CDR3 protein, called by TCRdb with MiXCR from the reads. The table includes 30,000 to 40,000 distinct CDR3 sequences, around 20% detected once. The time point denotes: after trial treatment. Treatment: LDRT plus nivolumab, ipilimumab, low-dose cyclophosphamide and aspirin (RACIN trial). The sequencing used PBMCs, collected after low-dose radiotherapy plus immunotherapy. Receptor source: a female donor with ovarian cancer.

This clonotype was recorded many times. This sequence joins TRBV3-1 and TRBJ2-1; 10 bases map to TRBD1. The CDR3 loop spans 15 amino acids. The J segment lost 6 bases and the V segment lost 7 bases, leaving 9 bases of the junction unmatched. The V gene's germline CDR1 is LGHDT and CDR2 YNNKEL (reference sequence). CDR3 nucleotide sequence: TGTGCCAGCACCTGGGACAGGGGCTCGCGCAATGAGCAGTTCTTC. This sequence encodes CASTWDRGSRNEQFF.

This clonotype was found a few times. A read error is the likely source, as a far larger clone sits one nucleotide away. The CDR3 here is CASSSHLGAIAKNIQYF. The CDR3 nucleotides are TGTGCCAGCAGCAGCCACCTCGGGGCTATAGCCAAAAACATTCAGTACTTC. The chain recombines TRBV7-1 with TRBJ2-4; the D call may be TRBD1 or TRBD2 (5 bases each). TRBV7-1 is marked as an open reading frame, function uncertain. The CDR3 is made up of 17 amino acids. V lost 5 bases and J lost 0, with 17 bases in between.

The sample holds many counts of this clonotype. V gene TRBV30 combines with J gene TRBJ2-4; D tentatively fits TRBD1 or TRBD2 (7 bases each). The germline V and J ends were trimmed by 5 bases and 3 bases, with 17 bases remaining between them. CDR3 length equals 15 residues. Germline CDR1 is GTSNPN and CDR2 is SVGIG (reference sequence). CDR3 bases: TGTGCCTGGGACAAACAGGGGAGGGACAAAAACATTCAGTACTTC. It codes for CAWDKQGRDKNIQYF. The whole variable domain, remainder taken from reference TRBV30 and TRBJ2-4, is SQTIHQWPATLVQPVGSPLSLECTVEGTSNPNLYWYRQAAGRGLQLLFYSVGIGQISSEVPQNLSASRPQDRQFILSSKKLLLSDSGFYLCAWDKQGRDKNIQYFGAGTRLSVL.

There are many counts of this clonotype. The V gene is TRBV3-1, the J gene TRBJ2-7, with D unresolved. V was shortened by 1 base and J by 2 bases, with 6 bases between the two germline ends. This CDR3 contains 13 residues. The germline V gene has CDR1 LGHDT and CDR2 YNNKEL (reference sequence). CDR3 in amino acids: CASSQGPAYEQYF. CDR3 DNA: TGTGCCAGCAGCCAAGGACCAGCCTACGAGCAGTACTTC.

This clonotype was observed many times. The chain recombines TRBV9 with TRBJ1-4; D gene uncertain. The V gene lost 2 bases and the J gene lost 8 bases, with 10 bases spanning the gap. CDR3 length: 13 amino acids. Germline V gene data show CDR1 as SGDLS and CDR2 as YYNGEE. In DNA, the CDR3 is TGTGCCAGCAGCGTCGGATCTGACGAAAAACTGTTTTTT. It codes for CASSVGSDEKLFF.

This clonotype was detected many times. This chain joins TRBV2 and TRBJ1-4; 9 nucleotides align to TRBD1. Germline CDR1 is SNHLY and CDR2 is FYNNEI. The CDR3 is made up of 15 amino acids. V shed 1 base and J 7 bases; nucleotides not matched to a gene: 4. The CDR3 here is CASSEGTGDIEKLFF. CDR3 DNA: TGTGCCAGCAGTGAAGGGACAGGGGATATTGAAAAACTGTTTTTT.

In this sample, this clonotype turned up many times. This chain connects TRBV2 to TRBJ1-4, with D uncertain. This CDR3 has 15 residues. The germline V gene has CDR1 SNHLY and CDR2 FYNNEI. The V end was cut by 6 bases, the J end by 0 bases, with 11 bases between. The CDR3 DNA sequence: TGTGCCAGCAGGGTAGAACAATCAACTAATGAAAAACTGTTTTTT. Translation: CASRVEQSTNEKLFF.

V is TRBV5-1 and J is TRBJ1-5; 9 positions match TRBD1. This CDR3 comprises 15 residues. V dropped 0 bases and J dropped 6; count of bases not matched to a gene: 4. Germline CDR1 reads SGHRS; CDR2 reads YFSETQ. The CDR3 reads CASSLVGTGSQPQHF. CDR3 DNA: TGCGCCAGCAGCTTGGTAGGGACAGGGAGTCAGCCCCAGCATTTT.

The sample holds many counts of this clonotype. The chain couples TRBV20-1 to TRBJ2-7; TRBD2 matches at 8 bases. The germline V gene encodes CDR1 DFQATT and CDR2 SNEGSKA (reference sequence). CDR3 length equals 16 residues. With V trimmed by 0 bases and J by 2 bases, 9 bases remained unmatched. The chain's CDR3 is CSARDSGGRSPYEQYF. The CDR3 coding sequence is TGCAGTGCTAGAGATTCTGGCGGGAGGTCCCCCTACGAGCAGTACTTC.

This clonotype showed up many times. The chain uses TRBV6-1 and TRBJ2-7, with no clear D. This CDR3 spans 13 amino acids. The germline CDR1 and CDR2 sequences are MNHNS and SASEGT. V lost 0 bases, J lost 6 bases, and 9 bases lay in between. CDR3 amino acids: CASSEAMGAEQYF. The CDR3 region has the DNA TGTGCCAGCAGTGAAGCTATGGGCGCCGAGCAGTACTTC.

The rearrangement links TRBV9 to TRBJ2-2; D tentatively reads TRBD1 or TRBD2 (5 bases each). This CDR3 comprises 15 residues. Looked up from germline, CDR1 is SGDLS and CDR2 is YYNGEE. Deletions cut 3 bases from V and 3 bases from J, with 12 bases between. The CDR3 sequence: CASSELGTYTGELFF. The CDR3 DNA is TGTGCCAGCAGCGAGCTGGGGACGTACACCGGGGAGCTGTTTTTT.

This clonotype was detected many times. CDR3 in amino acids: CASRSDRAYEQYF. In DNA form, the CDR3 reads TGTGCCAGCAGGTCGGACAGAGCCTACGAGCAGTACTTC. This chain links TRBV28 with TRBJ2-7; possibly TRBD1 for D (6 bases). The length of the CDR3 is 13 residues. V lost 6 bases and J 2 bases, leaving 11 bases between the germline ends. Germline CDR1 MDHEN, CDR2 SYDVKM.

This clonotype came up once. The rearrangement joins TRBV5-5 to TRBJ1-1, with a possible D match to TRBD1 (6 bases). Germline CDR1 SGHKS, CDR2 YYEKEE (reference sequence). The CDR3 extends over 16 amino acids. Trimming stripped 4 bases from V and 7 bases from J, with 23 bases between. CDR3 residues: CASSPVGTKTAVEAFF. CDR3 in DNA: TGTGCCAGCAGCCCGGTGGGGACAAAGACGGCAGTTGAAGCTTTCTTT.

This clonotype was seen at least ten times. CDR3 amino acids: CSAKGANSNQPQHF. CDR3 DNA sequence: TGCAGTGCTAAGGGGGCAAATAGCAATCAGCCCCAGCATTTT. The J gene is TRBJ1-5, the V gene TRBV20-1, with 7 bases aligning to TRBD1. V lost 4 bases, J lost 0 bases, and 3 bases stayed unmatched. Germline V gives CDR1 DFQATT, CDR2 SNEGSKA (reference sequence). The CDR3 totals 14 residues.

This clonotype was seen more than once but under ten times. V gene TRBV28 combines with J gene TRBJ1-6; D gene uncertain. Between the trimmed V and J ends, which lost 6 bases and 8 bases, there was a span of 11 bases. The CDR3 totals 13 residues. Per the germline V gene, CDR1 is MDHEN and CDR2 is SYDVKM. CDR3 in amino acids: CASREDRHSPLHF. The CDR3, as DNA: TGTGCCAGCAGAGAGGACCGACATTCACCCCTCCACTTT.

This clonotype was seen many times. This sequence joins TRBV6-6 and TRBJ2-1; D is unclear. The CDR3 loop spans 14 amino acids. CDR1 and CDR2 from the germline V gene are MNHNY and SVGAGI (reference sequence). Trimming left V 0 bases short and J 8 bases short, with 11 bases between. The CDR3 DNA follows: TGTGCCAGCAGTTACTCTATCGTTTGGTATGAGCAGTTCTTC. Its translation is CASSYSIVWYEQFF.

In its sample, this clonotype was seen many times. The chain employs TRBV25-1 and TRBJ1-1, with D possibly TRBD1 on 5 matching bases. Germline CDR1 reads MGHDK; CDR2 reads SYGVNS. V lost 5 bases to trimming and J lost 3 bases, with 13 bases between them. This CDR3 is built from 14 residues. For the CDR3, the DNA is TGTGCCAGCAGTCGGGGGGGTTCAGACACTGAAGCTTTCTTT. Translating it yields CASSRGGSDTEAFF.

The chain recombines TRBV4-3 with TRBJ2-1; D could derive from TRBD1 or TRBD2 (5 bases each). Germline V gene data show CDR1 as LGHNA and CDR2 as YSLEER. The CDR3 has 14 amino acids. The V and J ends lost 4 bases and 15 bases respectively, with 22 bases between them. The CDR3 reads CASSLQTGPHELFF. The CDR3, as DNA: TGCGCCAGCAGCCTCCAAACGGGACCCCATGAGTTGTTCTTC.

This clonotype was seen more than once but under ten times. This rearrangement joins TRBV15 to TRBJ2-3; 9 nucleotides align to TRBD2. Trimming at V came to 2 bases and at J to 4 bases, leaving 7 bases not matched to a gene. The CDR3 covers 16 residues. The V gene's germline CDR1 is LNHNV and CDR2 YYDKDF (reference sequence). The CDR3 is CATSRPQIAGADTQYF. CDR3 DNA sequence: TGTGCCACCAGCAGACCCCAGATAGCGGGAGCAGATACGCAGTATTTT.

This clonotype was observed many times. V and J are TRBV6-6 and TRBJ1-4; TRBD1 aligns across 8 bases. CDR1 and CDR2 (germline): MNHNY, SVGAGI (reference sequence). The CDR3 has 14 residues. With 5 bases clipped from V and 5 bases from J, the junction kept 4 bases outside the gene matches. CDR3 in DNA: TGTGCCAGCAGTCCATACAGGGGGAATGAAAAACTGTTTTTT. It codes for CASSPYRGNEKLFF.

This clonotype was recorded at least ten times. CDR3 sequence: CSALRSNTYEQYF. The CDR3 DNA is TGCAGTGCGCTACGTAGTAACACCTACGAGCAGTACTTC. The chain has TRBV20-1 and TRBJ2-7; D not certain. V lost 6 bases to trimming and J lost 2 bases, with 14 bases between them. The germline gives CDR1 DFQATT, CDR2 SNEGSKA (reference sequence). This CDR3 contains 13 residues.

This clonotype was detected ten times or more. The chain carries TRBV20-1 and TRBJ2-7; D is undetermined. This CDR3 has 15 residues. CDR1 is DFQATT, CDR2 SNEGSKA, per germline (reference sequence). The V end was cut by 4 bases, the J end by 2 bases, with 18 bases between. CDR3 residues: CSATPLGGPPYEQYF. The CDR3 DNA follows: TGCAGTGCTACCCCTCTTGGCGGTCCTCCCTACGAGCAGTACTTC.

At least ten counts were recorded for this clonotype. This chain links TRBV10-2 with TRBJ2-7; 7 bases fit TRBD1. Germline assignment: CDR1 WSHSY and CDR2 SAAADI. The CDR3 has 12 residues. Trimming cost V 2 bases and J 7 bases; bases outside gene matches: 2. The CDR3 DNA sequence: TGCGCCAGCAGTGAGAACAGGGGAGAGCAGTACTTC. Translation: CASSENRGEQYF.

In its sample, this clonotype was seen many times. The chain joins TRBV9 to TRBJ2-2, with 8 positions matching TRBD2. Germline lookup yields CDR1 SGDLS and CDR2 YYNGEE. V lost 4 bases, J lost 2 bases, and 7 bases stayed unmatched. This CDR3 region has 16 residues. The CDR3 sequence is CASSSGTRPNTGELFF. Here the CDR3 DNA reads TGTGCCAGCAGCTCCGGGACTAGGCCCAACACCGGGGAGCTGTTTTTT.

The J gene is TRBJ2-1, the V gene TRBV5-1; D possibly matches TRBD1 or TRBD2 (5 bases each). Germline CDR1 SGHRS, CDR2 YFSETQ. V was trimmed by 1 base and J by 2 bases, leaving 7 bases between them. The CDR3 covers 14 residues. The CDR3 DNA reads TGCGCCAGCAGCTTGATGGGACCCTACAATGAGCAGTTCTTC. Protein product: CASSLMGPYNEQFF. The full variable domain, with the rest looked up from reference TRBV5-1 and TRBJ2-1, is KAGVTQTPRYLIKTRGQQVTLSCSPISGHRSVSWYQQTPGQGLQFLFEYFSETQRNKGNFPGRFSGRQFSNSRSEMNVSTLELGDSALYLCASSLMGPYNEQFFGPGTRLTVL.

This clonotype has at least ten counts. The genes are TRBV5-4 and TRBJ2-2; unclear D gene. The CDR3 spans 13 residues. The germline CDR1 and CDR2 sequences are SGHNT and YYREEE (reference sequence). The V end lost 2 bases, the J end lost 3 bases, and 5 bases lay between the germline ends. CDR3 region: CASSFLDTGELFF. CDR3 DNA sequence: TGTGCCAGCAGCTTTCTGGACACCGGGGAGCTGTTTTTT.

This clonotype was counted many times. The chain employs TRBV12-3 or TRBV12-4 and TRBJ1-2; D is uncertain. The V and J ends lost 6 bases and 7 bases respectively, with 12 bases between them. This CDR3 spans 12 amino acids. The CDR3, as DNA: TGTGCCAGCAGCTCTTTGGAGGGTGGCTACACCTTC. Translating gives CASSSLEGGYTF.

V gene TRBV7-2 combines with J gene TRBJ2-2, with D perhaps TRBD2 (6 bases). Trimming shortened V by 1 base and J by 1 base, and 10 bases separated the two germline ends. Looked up from germline, CDR1 is SGHTA and CDR2 is FQGNSA. This CDR3 is 16 amino acids long. CDR3 nucleotide sequence: TGTGCCAGCAGCTTAGAGGCGGGAAAGAACACCGGGGAGCTGTTTTTT. Its protein is CASSLEAGKNTGELFF.

CDR3 sequence: CASSRDGEQYF. CDR3 in DNA: TGTGCCAGCAGTCGGGACGGCGAGCAGTACTTC. This rearrangement joins TRBV6-1 to TRBJ2-7; D may match TRBD1 or TRBD2 (5 bases each). Trimming shortened V by 5 bases and J by 6 bases, and 8 bases separated the two germline ends. The CDR3 contains 11 residues. Germline V gene sequence: CDR1 MNHNS, CDR2 SASEGT.

This clonotype was seen at least ten times. The genes are TRBV28 and TRBJ1-1, with D hard to call. Trimming pared 3 bases from V and 0 bases from J, leaving 17 bases between. The germline V gene has CDR1 MDHEN and CDR2 SYDVKM. CDR3 length: 17 amino acids. For the CDR3, the DNA is TGTGCCAGCAGTTTCTTCCCAATAGGAACCATGAACACTGAAGCTTTCTTT. This gives the protein CASSFFPIGTMNTEAFF. The variable domain in full, completed from reference TRBV28 and TRBJ1-1, reads DVKVTQSSRYLVKRTGEKVFLECVQDMDHENMFWYRQDPGLGLRLIYFSYDVKMKEKGDIPEGYSVSREKKERFSLILESASTNQTSMYLCASSFFPIGTMNTEAFFGQGTRLTVV.

This clonotype was recorded many times. This chain connects TRBV29-1 to TRBJ1-1; D is unclear. The germline CDR1 and CDR2 sequences are SQVTM and ANQGSEA. The CDR3 consists of 14 residues. Between the trimmed V and J ends, which lost 3 bases and 0 bases, there was a span of 11 bases. The CDR3, as DNA: TGCAGCGTTGAGTATGGGCACTTGAACACTGAAGCTTTCTTT. It encodes CSVEYGHLNTEAFF. Full variable domain (missing parts from reference TRBV29-1 and TRBJ1-1): SAVISQKPSRDICQRGTSLTIQCQVDSQVTMMFWYRQQPGQSLTLIATANQGSEATYESGFVIDKFPISRPNLTFSTLTVSNMSPEDSSIYLCSVEYGHLNTEAFFGQGTRLTVV.